This T cell receptor beta chain was identified in a study of CD8 T cells in ankylosing spondylitis. TCRdb re-derived calls from the 5' RACE reads in MiXCR, one entry per CDR3 protein. The sample shows some 700,000 distinct CDR3 sequences, around 19% of them seen only once. On this clonotype: The antigen remains unidentified.

General observations from the study: A motif in TCR beta, a set of fewer than ten highly homologous variants, appeared characteristic of ankylosing spondylitis blood. Relatively scarce in peripheral blood, disease-linked clones were CD8+.

The CDR3 totals 13 residues. Germline V gene sequence: CDR1 ENHRY, CDR2 SYGVKD. V was cut by 2 bases and J by 6 bases, with 11 bases left in between. This chain connects TRBV10-3 to TRBJ2-7, with D uncertain. This receptor was obtained from a male donor with ankylosing spondylitis. The sequencing input was blood, either unsorted or a sorted T cell fraction (not recorded which). CDR3 in DNA: TGTGCCATCAGTGAGGGGGTTGCTCGCGAGCAGTACTTC. Translation gives CAISEGVAREQYF.